This T cell receptor (beta chain) was recorded in a study of CD8 T cells in Susac syndrome. Across the study: The sequenced Susac syndrome patients included five or six who had clinically active disease and about 8 who were in remission. Study conclusions and caveats: In Susac syndrome, the CD4+ T cell repertoires did not show clonal expansion.

The diagnostic criteria were recently defined, and patients with Susac syndrome met them for definite or probable disease. The authors negatively isolated CD8+ and CD4+ T cells and FACS-enriched TEMRA cells. The RNA input was roughly 0.45 to 1 ug, and it was reverse transcribed with random hexamers. TCRdb reprocessed the immunoSEQ multiplex PCR reads via MiXCR and lists one record per CDR3 protein. The repertoire holds 150,000 or so distinct CDR3 sequences, with around 93% as singletons. Note on this clonotype: Antigen: not known.

V lost 2 bases to trimming and J lost 3 bases, with 16 bases between them. The length of the CDR3 is 16 residues. The material sequenced was CD4+ T cells from PBMCs. This clonotype originated in a human donor with Susac syndrome. The chain recombines TRBV12-3 or TRBV12-4 with TRBJ1-1; TRBD1 is a possible D gene (5 bases). This CDR3 reads CASSLPQGSGDTEAFF. The CDR3 DNA sequence: TGTGCCAGCAGTTTACCCCAGGGCAGCGGGGACACTGAAGCTTTCTTT.